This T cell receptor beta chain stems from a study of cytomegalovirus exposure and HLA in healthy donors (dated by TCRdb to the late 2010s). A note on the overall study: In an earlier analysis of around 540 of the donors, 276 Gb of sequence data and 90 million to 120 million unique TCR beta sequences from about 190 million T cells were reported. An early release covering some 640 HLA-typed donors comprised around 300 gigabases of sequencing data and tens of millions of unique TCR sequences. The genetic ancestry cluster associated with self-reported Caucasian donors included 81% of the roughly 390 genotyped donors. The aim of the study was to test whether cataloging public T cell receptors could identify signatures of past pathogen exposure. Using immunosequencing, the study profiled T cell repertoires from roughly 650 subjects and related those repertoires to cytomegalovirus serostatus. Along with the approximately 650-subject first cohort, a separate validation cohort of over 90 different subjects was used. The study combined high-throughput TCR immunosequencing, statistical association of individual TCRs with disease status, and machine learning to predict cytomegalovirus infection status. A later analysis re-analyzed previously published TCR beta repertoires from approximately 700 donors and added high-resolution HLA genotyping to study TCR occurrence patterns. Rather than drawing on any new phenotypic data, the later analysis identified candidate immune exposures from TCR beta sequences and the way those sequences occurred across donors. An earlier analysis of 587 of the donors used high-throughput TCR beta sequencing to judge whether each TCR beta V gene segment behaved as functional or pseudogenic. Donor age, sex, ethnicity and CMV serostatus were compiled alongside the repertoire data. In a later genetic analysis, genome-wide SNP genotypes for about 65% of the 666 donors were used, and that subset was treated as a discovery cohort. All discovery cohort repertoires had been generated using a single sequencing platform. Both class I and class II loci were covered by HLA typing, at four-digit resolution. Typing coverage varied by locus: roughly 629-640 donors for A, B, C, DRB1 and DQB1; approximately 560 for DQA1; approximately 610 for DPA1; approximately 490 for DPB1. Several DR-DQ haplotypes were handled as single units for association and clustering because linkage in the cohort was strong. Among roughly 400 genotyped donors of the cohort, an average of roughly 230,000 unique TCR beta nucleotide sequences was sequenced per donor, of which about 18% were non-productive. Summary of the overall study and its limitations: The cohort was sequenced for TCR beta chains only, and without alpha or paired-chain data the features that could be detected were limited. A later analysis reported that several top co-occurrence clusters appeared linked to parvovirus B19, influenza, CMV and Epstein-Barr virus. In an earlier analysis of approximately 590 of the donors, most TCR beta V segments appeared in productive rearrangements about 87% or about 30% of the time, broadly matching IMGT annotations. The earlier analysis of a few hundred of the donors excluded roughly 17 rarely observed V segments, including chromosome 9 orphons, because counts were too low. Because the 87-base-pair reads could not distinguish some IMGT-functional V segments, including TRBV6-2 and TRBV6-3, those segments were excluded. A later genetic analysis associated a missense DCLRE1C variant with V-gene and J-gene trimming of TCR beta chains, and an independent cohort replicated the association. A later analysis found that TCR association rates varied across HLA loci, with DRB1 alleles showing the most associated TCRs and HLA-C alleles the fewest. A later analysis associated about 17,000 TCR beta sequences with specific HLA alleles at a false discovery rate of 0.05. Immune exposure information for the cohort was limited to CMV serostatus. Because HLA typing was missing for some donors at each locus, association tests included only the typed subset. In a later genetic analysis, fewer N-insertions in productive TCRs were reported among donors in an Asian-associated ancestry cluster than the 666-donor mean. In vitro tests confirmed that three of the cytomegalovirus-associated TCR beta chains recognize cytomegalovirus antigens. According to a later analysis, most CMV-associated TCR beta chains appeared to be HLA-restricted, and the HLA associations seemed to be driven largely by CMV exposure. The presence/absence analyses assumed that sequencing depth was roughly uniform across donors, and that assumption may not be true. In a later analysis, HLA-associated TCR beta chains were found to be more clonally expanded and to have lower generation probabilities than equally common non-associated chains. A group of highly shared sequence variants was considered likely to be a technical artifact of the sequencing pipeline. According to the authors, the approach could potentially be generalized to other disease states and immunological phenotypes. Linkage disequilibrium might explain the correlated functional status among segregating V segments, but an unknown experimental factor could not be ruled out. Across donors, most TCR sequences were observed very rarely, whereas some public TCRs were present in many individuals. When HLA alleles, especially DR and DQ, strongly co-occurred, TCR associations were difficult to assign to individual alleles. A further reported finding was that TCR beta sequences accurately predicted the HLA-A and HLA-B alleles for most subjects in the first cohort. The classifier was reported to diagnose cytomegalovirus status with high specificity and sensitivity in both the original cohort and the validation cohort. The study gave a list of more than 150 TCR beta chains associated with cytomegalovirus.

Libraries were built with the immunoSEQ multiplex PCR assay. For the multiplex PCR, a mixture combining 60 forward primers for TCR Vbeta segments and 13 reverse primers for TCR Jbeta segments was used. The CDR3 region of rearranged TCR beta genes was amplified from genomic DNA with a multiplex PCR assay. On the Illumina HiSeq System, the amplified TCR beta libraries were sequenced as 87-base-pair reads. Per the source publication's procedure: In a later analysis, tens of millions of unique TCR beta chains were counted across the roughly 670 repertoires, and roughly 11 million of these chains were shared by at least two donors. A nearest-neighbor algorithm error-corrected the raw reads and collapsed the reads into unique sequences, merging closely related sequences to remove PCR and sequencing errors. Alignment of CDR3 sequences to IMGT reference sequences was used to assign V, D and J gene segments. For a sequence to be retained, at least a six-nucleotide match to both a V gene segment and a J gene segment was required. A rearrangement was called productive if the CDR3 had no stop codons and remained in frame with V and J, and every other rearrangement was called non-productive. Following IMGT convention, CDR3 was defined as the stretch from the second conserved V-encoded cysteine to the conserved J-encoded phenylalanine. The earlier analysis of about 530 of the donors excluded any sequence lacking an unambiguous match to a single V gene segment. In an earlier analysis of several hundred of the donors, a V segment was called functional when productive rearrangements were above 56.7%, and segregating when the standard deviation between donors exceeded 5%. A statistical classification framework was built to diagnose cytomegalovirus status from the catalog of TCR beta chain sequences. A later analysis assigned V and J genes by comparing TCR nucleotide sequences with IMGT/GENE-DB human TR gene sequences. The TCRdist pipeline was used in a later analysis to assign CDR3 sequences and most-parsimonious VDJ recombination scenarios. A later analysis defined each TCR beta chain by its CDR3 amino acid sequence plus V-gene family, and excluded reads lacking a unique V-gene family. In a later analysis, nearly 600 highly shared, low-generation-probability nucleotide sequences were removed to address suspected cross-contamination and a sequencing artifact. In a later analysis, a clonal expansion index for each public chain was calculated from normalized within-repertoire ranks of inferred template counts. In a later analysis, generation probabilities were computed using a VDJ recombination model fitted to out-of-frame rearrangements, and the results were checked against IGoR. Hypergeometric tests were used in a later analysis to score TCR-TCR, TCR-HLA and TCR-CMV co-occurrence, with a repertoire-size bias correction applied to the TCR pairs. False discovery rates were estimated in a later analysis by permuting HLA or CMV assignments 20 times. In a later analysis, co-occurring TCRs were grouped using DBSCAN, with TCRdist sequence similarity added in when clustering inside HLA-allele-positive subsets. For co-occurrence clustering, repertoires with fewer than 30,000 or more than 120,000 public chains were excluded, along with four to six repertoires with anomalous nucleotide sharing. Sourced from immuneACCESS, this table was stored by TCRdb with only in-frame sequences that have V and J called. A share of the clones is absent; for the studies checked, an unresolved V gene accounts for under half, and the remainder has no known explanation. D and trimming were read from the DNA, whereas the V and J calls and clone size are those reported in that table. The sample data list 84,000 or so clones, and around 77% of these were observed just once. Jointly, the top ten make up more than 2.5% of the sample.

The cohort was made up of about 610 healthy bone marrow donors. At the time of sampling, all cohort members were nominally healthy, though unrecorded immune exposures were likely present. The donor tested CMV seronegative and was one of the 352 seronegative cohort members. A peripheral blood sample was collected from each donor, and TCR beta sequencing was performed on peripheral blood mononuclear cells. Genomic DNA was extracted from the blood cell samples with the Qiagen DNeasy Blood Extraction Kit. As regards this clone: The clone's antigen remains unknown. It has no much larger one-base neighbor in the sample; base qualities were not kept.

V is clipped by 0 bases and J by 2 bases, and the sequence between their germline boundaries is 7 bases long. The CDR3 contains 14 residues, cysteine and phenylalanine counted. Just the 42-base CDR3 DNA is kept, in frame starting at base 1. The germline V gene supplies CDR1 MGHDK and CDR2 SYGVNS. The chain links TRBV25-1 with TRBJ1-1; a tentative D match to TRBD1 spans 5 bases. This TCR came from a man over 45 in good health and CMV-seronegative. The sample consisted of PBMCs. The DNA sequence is TGTGCCAGCAGTGAATATAGGGGCAACACTGAAGCTTTCTTT. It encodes CASSEYRGNTEAFF.